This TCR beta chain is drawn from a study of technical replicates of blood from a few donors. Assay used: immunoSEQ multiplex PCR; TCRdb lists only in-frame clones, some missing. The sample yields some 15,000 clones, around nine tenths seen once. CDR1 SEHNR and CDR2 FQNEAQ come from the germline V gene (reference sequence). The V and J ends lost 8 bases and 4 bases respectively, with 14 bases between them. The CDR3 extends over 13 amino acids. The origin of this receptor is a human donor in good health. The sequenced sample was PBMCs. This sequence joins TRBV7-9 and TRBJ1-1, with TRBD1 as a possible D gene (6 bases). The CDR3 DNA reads TGTGCCAGCCACAAAGGGGGGGCCACTGAAGCTTTCTTT. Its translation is CASHKGGATEAFF.